This T cell receptor beta chain was captured in a study of T cell repertoires in cytomegalovirus infection. Overall study: Recently identified HLA-C-restricted CMV epitopes were used, and well-studied HLA-B-restricted CMV epitopes were used as well. An indication of both CMV infection and matching HLA type came from public TCR beta signatures. Study results and caveats: Accumulated public TCR beta family frequency recognized individuals carrying CMV together with the relevant HLA. HLA-C-restricted CMV clonotypes gave the most frequent clonotype in two of eight donors.

Germline values: CDR1 SGHVS, CDR2 FQNEAQ. The junction had 3 bases not matched to a gene; V was cut back by 5 bases and J by 3 bases. The CDR3 totals 15 residues. TCRdb called the reads again in MiXCR, with one record for every CDR3 protein. The table shows about 890,000 distinct CDR3 sequences, with around 32% occurring only once. This clonotype was seen at least ten times. Its antigen is currently unknown. This material consisted of cultured CD8+ T cells from PBMCs, taken from culture after CMV antigen stimulation. V is TRBV7-8 and J is TRBJ2-3, with 12 bases identical to TRBD1. The TCR originated in a human donor in good health (CMV status not recorded). Some clones in this sample may be carry-over from other donors' samples. CDR3 in DNA: TGTGCCAGCAGCGGGACAGGGGGCGGGACAGATACGCAGTATTTT. Amino acids: CASSGTGGGTDTQYF. Filled out from reference TRBV7-8 and TRBJ2-3, the complete variable domain reads GAGVSQSPRYKVAKRGQDVALRCDPISGHVSLFWYQQALGQGPEFLTYFQNEAQLDKSGLPSDRFFAERPEGSVSTLKIQRTQQEDSAVYLCASSGTGGGTDTQYFGPGTRLTVL.